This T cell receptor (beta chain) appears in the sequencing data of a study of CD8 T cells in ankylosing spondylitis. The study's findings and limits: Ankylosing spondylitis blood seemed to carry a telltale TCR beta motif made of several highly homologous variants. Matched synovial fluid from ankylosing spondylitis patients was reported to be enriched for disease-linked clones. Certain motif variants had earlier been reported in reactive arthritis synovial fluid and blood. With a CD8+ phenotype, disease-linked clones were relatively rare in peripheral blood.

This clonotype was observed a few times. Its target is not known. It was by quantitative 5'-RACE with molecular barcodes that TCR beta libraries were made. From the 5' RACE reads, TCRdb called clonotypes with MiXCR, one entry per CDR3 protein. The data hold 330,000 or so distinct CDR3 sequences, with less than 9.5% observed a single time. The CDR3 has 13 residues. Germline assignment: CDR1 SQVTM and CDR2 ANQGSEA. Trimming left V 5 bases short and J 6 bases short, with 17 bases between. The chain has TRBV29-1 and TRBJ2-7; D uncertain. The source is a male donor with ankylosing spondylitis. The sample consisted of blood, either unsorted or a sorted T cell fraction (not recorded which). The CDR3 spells CSVSVGSTSEQYF. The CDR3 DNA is TGCAGCGTTTCCGTAGGTAGCACTTCCGAGCAGTACTTC.